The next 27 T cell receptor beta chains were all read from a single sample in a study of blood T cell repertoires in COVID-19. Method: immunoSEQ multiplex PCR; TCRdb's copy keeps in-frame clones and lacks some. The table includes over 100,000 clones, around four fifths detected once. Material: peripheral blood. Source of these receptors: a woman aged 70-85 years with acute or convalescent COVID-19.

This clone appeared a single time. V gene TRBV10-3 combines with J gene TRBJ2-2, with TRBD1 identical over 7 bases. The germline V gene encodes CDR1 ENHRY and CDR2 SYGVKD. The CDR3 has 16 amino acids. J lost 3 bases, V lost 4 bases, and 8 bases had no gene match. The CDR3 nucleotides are TGTGCCATCAGTGGGAGAGGACAGGTCGACACCGGGGAGCTGTTTTTT. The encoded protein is CAISGRGQVDTGELFF.

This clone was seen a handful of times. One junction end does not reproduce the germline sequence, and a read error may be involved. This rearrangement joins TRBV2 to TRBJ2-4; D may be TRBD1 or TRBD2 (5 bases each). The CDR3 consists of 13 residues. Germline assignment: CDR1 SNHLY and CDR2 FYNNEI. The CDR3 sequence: CASGEGRGGIQYF. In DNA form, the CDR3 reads TGTGCCAGCGGTGAGGGAAGGGGCGGTATTCAGTACTTC. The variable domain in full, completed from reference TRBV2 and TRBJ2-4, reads EPEVTQTPSHQVTQMGQEVILRCVPISNHLYFYWYRQILGQKVEFLVSFYNNEISEKSEIFDDQFSVERPDGSNFTLKIRSTKLEDSAMYFCASGEGRGGIQYFGAGTRLSVL.

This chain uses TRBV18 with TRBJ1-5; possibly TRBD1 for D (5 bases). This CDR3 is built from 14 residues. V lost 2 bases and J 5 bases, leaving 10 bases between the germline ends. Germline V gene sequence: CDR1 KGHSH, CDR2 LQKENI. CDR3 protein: CASSPTGTDQPQHF. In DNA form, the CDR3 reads TGTGCCAGCTCACCAACAGGAACCGATCAGCCCCAGCATTTT.

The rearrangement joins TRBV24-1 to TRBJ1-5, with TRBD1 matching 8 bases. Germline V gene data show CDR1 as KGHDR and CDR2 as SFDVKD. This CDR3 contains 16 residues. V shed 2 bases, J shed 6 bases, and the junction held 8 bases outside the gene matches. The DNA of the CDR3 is TGTGCCACCAGTGATTCCCGGCAGGGGGCAAGTCAGCCCCAGCATTTT. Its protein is CATSDSRQGASQPQHF.

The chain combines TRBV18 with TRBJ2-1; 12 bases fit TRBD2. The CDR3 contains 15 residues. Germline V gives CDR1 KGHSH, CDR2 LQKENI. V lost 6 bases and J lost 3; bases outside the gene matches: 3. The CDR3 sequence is CASSPTSGGYNEQFF. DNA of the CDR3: TGTGCCAGCTCGCCGACTAGCGGGGGCTACAATGAGCAGTTCTTC.

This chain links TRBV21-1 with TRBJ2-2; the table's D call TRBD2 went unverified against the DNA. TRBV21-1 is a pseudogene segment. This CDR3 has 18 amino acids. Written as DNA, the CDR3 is TGTGCCAGCAGCCAAAGAGGCGGAGCGGACGCGAACACCGGGGAGCTGTTTTTT. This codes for CASSQRGGADANTGELFF.

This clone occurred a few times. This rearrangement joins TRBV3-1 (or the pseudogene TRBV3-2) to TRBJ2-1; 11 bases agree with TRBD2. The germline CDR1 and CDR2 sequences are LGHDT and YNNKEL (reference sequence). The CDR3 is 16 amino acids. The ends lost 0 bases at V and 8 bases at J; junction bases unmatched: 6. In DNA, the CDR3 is TGTGCCAGCAGCCAAGATCGACTAGCGGGAAAGGATGAGCAGTTCTTC. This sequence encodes CASSQDRLAGKDEQFF.

CDR3 in DNA: TGTGCCATCAGTGACTTTCGCGGACTAGCGGGGGAAGTGGGGAACATTCAGTACTTC. Protein: CAISDFRGLAGEVGNIQYF. V is TRBV10-3 and J is TRBJ2-4, with 13 nucleotides matching TRBD2. Germline CDR1 is ENHRY and CDR2 is SYGVKD. With 3 bases clipped from V and 7 bases from J, the junction kept 15 bases outside the gene matches. This CDR3 has 19 amino acids.

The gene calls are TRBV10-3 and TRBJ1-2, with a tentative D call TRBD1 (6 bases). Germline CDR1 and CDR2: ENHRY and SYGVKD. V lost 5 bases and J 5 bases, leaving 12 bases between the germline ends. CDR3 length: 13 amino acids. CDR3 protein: CAISIDRSYGYTF. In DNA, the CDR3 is TGTGCCATCAGTATCGACAGGAGTTATGGCTACACCTTC.

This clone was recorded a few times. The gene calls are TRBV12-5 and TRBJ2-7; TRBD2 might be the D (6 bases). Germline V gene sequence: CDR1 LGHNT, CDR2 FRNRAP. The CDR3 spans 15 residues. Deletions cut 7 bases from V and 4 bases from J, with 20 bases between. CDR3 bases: TGTGCTAGTGCGGCGGGATCCGATGGGTTATACGAGCAGTACTTC. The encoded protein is CASAAGSDGLYEQYF.

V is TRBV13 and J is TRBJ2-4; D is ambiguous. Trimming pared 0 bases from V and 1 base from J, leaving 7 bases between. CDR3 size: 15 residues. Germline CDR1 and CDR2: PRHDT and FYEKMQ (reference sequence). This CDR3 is CASSLGGWAKNIQYF. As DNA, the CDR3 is TGTGCCAGCAGCTTAGGCGGGTGGGCCAAAAACATTCAGTACTTC.

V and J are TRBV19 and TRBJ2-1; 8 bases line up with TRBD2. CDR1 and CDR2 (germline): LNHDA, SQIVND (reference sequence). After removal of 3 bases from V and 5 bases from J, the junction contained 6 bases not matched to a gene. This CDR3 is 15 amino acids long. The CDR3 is CASSMRGGLNNEQFF. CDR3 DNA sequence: TGTGCCAGTAGTATGCGCGGGGGGTTAAACAATGAGCAGTTCTTC. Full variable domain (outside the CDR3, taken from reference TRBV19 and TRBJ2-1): DGGITQSPKYLFRKEGQNVTLSCEQNLNHDAMYWYRQDPGQGLRLIYYSQIVNDFQKGDIAEGYSVSREKKESFPLTVTSAQKNPTAFYLCASSMRGGLNNEQFFGPGTRLTVL.

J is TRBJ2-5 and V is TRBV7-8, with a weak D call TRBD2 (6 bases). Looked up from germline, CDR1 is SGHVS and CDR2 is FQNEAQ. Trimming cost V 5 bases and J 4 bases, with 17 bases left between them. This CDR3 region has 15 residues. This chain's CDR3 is CASSGLTGVGETQYF. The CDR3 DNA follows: TGTGCCAGCAGCGGGCTCACGGGGGTAGGAGAGACCCAGTACTTC. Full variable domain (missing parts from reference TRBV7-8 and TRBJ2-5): GAGVSQSPRYKVAKRGQDVALRCDPISGHVSLFWYQQALGQGPEFLTYFQNEAQLDKSGLPSDRFFAERPEGSVSTLKIQRTQQEDSAVYLCASSGLTGVGETQYFGPGTRLLVL.

The CDR3 loop reads CASSFRVTDTQYF. CDR3 coding DNA: TGCGCCAGCAGCTTCCGGGTGACAGATACGCAGTATTTT. The gene calls are TRBV5-1 and TRBJ2-3; D is unresolved. This CDR3 comprises 13 residues. V shed 2 bases and J shed 3 bases, with 7 bases lying between them. CDR1 and CDR2 from the germline V gene are SGHRS and YFSETQ.

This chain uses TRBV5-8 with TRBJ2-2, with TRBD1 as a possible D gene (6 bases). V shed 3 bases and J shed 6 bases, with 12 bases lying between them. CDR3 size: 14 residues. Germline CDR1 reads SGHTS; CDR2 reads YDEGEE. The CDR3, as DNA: TGTGCCAGCAGCTCAAACAGGGAAGCCGGGGAGCTGTTTTTT. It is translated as CASSSNREAGELFF.

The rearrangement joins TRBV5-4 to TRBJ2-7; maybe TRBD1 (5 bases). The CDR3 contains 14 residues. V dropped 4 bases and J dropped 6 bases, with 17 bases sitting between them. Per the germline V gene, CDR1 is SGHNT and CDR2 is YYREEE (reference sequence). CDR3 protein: CASSEARVGAEQYF. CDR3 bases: TGTGCCAGCAGCGAAGCAAGGGTAGGGGCCGAGCAGTACTTC.

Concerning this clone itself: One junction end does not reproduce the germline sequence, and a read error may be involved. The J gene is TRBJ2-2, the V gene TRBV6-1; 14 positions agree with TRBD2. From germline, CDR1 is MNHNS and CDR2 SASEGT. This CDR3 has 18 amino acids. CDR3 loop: CASGDRGLAGANTGELFF. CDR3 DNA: TGTGCCAGCGGTGATAGGGGACTAGCGGGGGCTAACACCGGGGAGCTGTTTTTT.

In DNA, the CDR3 is TGTGCCAGCAGTTACGGGGAGGGGGGCTACGAGCAGTACTTC. Encoded protein: CASSYGEGGYEQYF. This chain links TRBV6-6 with TRBJ2-7; D may be TRBD2 (7 bases). Between the trimmed V and J ends, which lost 2 bases and 3 bases, there was a span of 11 bases. This CDR3 is built from 14 residues. Germline V gene data show CDR1 as MNHNY and CDR2 as SVGAGI (reference sequence).

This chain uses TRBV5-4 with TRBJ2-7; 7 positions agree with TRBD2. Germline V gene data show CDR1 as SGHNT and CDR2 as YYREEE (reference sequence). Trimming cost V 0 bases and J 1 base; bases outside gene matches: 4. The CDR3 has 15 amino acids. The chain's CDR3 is CASSLDPSGSYEQYF. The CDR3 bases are TGTGCCAGCAGCTTGGATCCTAGCGGTTCCTACGAGCAGTACTTC. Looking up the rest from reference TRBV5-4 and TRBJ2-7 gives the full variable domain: ETGVTQSPTHLIKTRGQQVTLRCSSQSGHNTVSWYQQALGQGPQFIFQYYREEENGRGNFPPRFSGLQFPNYSSELNVNALELDDSALYLCASSLDPSGSYEQYFGPGTRLTVT.

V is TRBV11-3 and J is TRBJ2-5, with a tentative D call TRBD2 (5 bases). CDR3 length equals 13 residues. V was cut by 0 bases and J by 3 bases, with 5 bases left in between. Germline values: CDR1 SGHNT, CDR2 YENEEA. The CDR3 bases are TGTGCCAGCAGCTTAGATAGCGAAGAGACCCAGTACTTC. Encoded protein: CASSLDSEETQYF.

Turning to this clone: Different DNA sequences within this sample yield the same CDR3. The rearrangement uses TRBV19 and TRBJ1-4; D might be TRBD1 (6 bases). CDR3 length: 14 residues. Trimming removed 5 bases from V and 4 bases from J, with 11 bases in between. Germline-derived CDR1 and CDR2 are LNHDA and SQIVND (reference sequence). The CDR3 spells CASSSGQLNEKLFF. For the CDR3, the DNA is TGTGCCAGTAGTTCTGGACAGCTTAATGAAAAACTGTTTTTT.

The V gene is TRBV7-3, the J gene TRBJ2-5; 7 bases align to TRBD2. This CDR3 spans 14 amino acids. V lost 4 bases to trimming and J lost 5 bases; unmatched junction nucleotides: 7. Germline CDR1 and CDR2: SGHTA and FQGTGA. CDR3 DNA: TGTGCCAGCAGCTCAAGGACTAGTCGTGAGACCCAGTACTTC. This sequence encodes CASSSRTSRETQYF.

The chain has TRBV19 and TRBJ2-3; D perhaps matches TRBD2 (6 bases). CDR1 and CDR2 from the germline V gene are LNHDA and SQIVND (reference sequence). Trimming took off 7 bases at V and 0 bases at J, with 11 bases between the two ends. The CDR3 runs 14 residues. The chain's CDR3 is CASTPGTSTDTQYF. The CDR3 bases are TGTGCCAGTACCCCGGGGACTAGCACAGATACGCAGTATTTT.

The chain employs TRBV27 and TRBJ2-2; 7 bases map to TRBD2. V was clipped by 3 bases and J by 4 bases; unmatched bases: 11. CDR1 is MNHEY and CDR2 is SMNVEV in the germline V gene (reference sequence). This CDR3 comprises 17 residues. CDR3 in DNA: TGTGCCAGCAGTTTCTTCGGGGTAGCGGGTATCACCGGGGAGCTGTTTTTT. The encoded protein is CASSFFGVAGITGELFF.

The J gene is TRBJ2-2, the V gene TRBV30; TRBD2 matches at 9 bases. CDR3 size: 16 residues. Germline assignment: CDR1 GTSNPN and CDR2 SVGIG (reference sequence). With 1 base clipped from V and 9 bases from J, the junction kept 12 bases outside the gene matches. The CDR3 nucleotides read TGTGCCTGGAGTGCCTCAGGGGCGGGAGGGCCGAGGGAGCTGTTTTTT. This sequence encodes CAWSASGAGGPRELFF.

CDR3 DNA: TGTGCCAGCAGTTTTGGGCCCTCCGGAGAGACCCAGTACTTC. It is translated as CASSFGPSGETQYF. This chain uses TRBV7-3 with TRBJ2-5; no reliable D call. The V end lost 6 bases, the J end lost 4 bases, and 15 bases lay between the germline ends. This CDR3 comprises 14 residues. The germline V gene encodes CDR1 SGHTA and CDR2 FQGTGA.

The CDR3 sequence is CASSVEGVTDTQYF. In DNA form, the CDR3 reads TGTGCCAGCAGCGTAGAGGGGGTCACAGATACGCAGTATTTT. The chain combines TRBV9 with TRBJ2-3; perhaps TRBD1 as D (6 bases). Trimming took off 0 bases at V and 2 bases at J, with 7 bases between the two ends. Germline values: CDR1 SGDLS, CDR2 YYNGEE. The CDR3 has 14 amino acids.